This T cell receptor (beta chain) derives from a study of cytomegalovirus exposure and HLA in healthy donors. At the level of the study: Unique TCR beta sequences numbering 95 million to 130 million came from around 180 million T cells in an earlier analysis. Study results and caveats: TCR sequences were mostly rare, though some public TCRs occurred in many donors. Researchers catalogued 160 or so TCR beta chains as cytomegalovirus-associated.

The germline V and J ends were trimmed by 1 base and 7 bases, with 7 bases remaining between them. Germline lookup yields CDR1 SGHTA and CDR2 FQGTGA. CDR3 size: 13 residues. A word on this clone: The antigen is unknown.

The PCR used 60 Vbeta and 13 Jbeta primers. Under the authors' procedure: Per a later analysis, the number of unique TCR beta chains was some 75 million, of which about 11 million were shared. Profiling relied on immunoSEQ multiplex PCR, and the TCRdb table lists in-frame clones only, not all of them. The V and J calls and the clone size are those of that table, but D and trimming were determined from the DNA. Of over 200,000 clones listed, 78% were seen once; the top ten hold 3.5% to 4%. This chain joins TRBV7-3 and TRBJ2-2; a possible D gene is TRBD1 (5 bases). Specimen: PBMCs. The clonotype comes from a male donor in good health and CMV-seronegative. CDR3 loop: CASSLIGVGELFF. CDR3 bases: TGTGCCAGCAGCTTAATAGGGGTCGGGGAGCTGTTTTTT.